This T cell receptor (beta chain) was recovered during a study of shared clonotypes between healthy human individuals. Remarks on this clone: What it binds is not known.

Trimming pared 6 bases from V and 5 bases from J, leaving 11 bases between. CDR1 and CDR2 from the germline V gene are LNHDA and SQIVND (reference sequence). There are 12 residues in the CDR3. Whole-study results and caveats: Rarefaction showed that sequencing of sorted subsets was incomplete (despite large depth). Sample collection involved blood only; tissue repertoires are likely different.

This was a deep-level run. Per the original data handling: Quality scores were absent from the junction-only immunoSEQ sequences, so filtering differed. Clones were read by immunoSEQ multiplex PCR, and TCRdb kept only the in-frame ones, dropping some. The V and J calls and clone size are taken from that table; D and trimming were inferred from the DNA. The sample carries 600,000 to 750,000 clones, roughly two thirds recorded once. This chain joins TRBV19 and TRBJ2-7; possible D gene TRBD2, 6 bases. The receptor's source is a woman aged 25 to 39 in good health. The sequenced material came from memory CD4+ T cells sorted from blood. Subset specified: CD45RA-negative fraction. CDR3 in DNA: TGTGCCAGTAGCGTCGCGGGGCACGAGCAGTACTTC. Protein product: CASSVAGHEQYF. Combining the CDR3 with reference TRBV19 and TRBJ2-7 gives the whole variable domain DGGITQSPKYLFRKEGQNVTLSCEQNLNHDAMYWYRQDPGQGLRLIYYSQIVNDFQKGDIAEGYSVSREKKESFPLTVTSAQKNPTAFYLCASSVAGHEQYFGPGTRLTVT.